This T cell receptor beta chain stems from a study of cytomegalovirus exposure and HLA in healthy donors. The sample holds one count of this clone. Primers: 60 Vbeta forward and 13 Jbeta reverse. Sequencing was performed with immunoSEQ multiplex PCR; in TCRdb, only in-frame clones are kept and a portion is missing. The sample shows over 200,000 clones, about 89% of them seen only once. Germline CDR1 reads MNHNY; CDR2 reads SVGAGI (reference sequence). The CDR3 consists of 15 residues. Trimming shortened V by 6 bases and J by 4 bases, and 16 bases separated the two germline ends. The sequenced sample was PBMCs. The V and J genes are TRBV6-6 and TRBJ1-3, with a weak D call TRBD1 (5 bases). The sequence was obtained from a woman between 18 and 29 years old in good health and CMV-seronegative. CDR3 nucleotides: TGTGCCAGCAGCCCGAACAGGAATCAGGGAAACACCATATATTTT. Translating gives CASSPNRNQGNTIYF.